The 9 T cell receptor beta chains presented below share a single source sample, sequenced in a study of T cell changes during pregnancy in multiple sclerosis (dated by TCRdb to between 2019 and 2020). The library was produced with the immunoSEQ multiplex PCR assay. TCRdb retrieved this table from immuneACCESS and kept in-frame rearrangements only. Not all clones are present; in checked studies, unresolved V genes account for under half, and no reason is known for the remainder. For this sample there are about 100,000 clones; 80% to 95% appear just once. Of the sample, less than 2% is held by the ten largest clones. The starting material was peripheral blood, obtained after pregnancy. These receptors came from a female donor with multiple sclerosis, enrolled in a pregnancy study.

The chain couples TRBV15 to TRBJ2-7; D call uncertain. This CDR3 region has 12 residues. V was shortened by 3 bases and J by 3 bases, with 6 bases between the two germline ends. The germline gives CDR1 LNHNV, CDR2 YYDKDF (reference sequence). The CDR3 region has the DNA TGTGCCACCAGCAGCGGTTACTACGAGCAGTACTTC. The encoded protein is CATSSGYYEQYF. Full variable domain (outside the CDR3, taken from reference TRBV15 and TRBJ2-7): DAMVIQNPRYQVTQFGKPVTLSCSQTLNHNVMYWYQQKSSQAPKLLFHYYDKDFNNEADTPDNFQSRRPNTSFCFLDIRSPGLGDTAMYLCATSSGYYEQYFGPGTRLTVT.

The rearrangement links TRBV6-1 to TRBJ2-1; D gene uncertain. This CDR3 contains 15 residues. Per the germline V gene, CDR1 is MNHNS and CDR2 is SASEGT. Trimming took off 6 bases at V and 0 bases at J, with 12 bases between the two ends. The CDR3 is CASSPARSSYNEQFF. DNA for the CDR3: TGTGCCAGCAGCCCTGCGCGGAGCTCCTACAATGAGCAGTTCTTC.

The V call is TRBV2, the J call TRBJ2-5; D possibly corresponds to TRBD2 (7 bases). The CDR3 has 16 amino acids. CDR1 SNHLY and CDR2 FYNNEI come from the germline V gene. V was pared by 7 bases and J by 7 bases, with 25 bases between. This CDR3 is CASMTKIGGRLGTQYF. The CDR3 coding sequence is TGTGCCAGCATGACCAAAATCGGGGGGCGGTTAGGGACCCAGTACTTC.

The CDR3 protein is CASSPVMNTEAFF. The CDR3 bases are TGTGCCAGCAGCCCGGTGATGAACACTGAAGCTTTCTTT. V usage is TRBV5-5 and J usage is TRBJ1-1, with unresolved D. This CDR3 is 13 amino acids long. Trimming cost V 4 bases and J 0 bases, with 7 bases left between them. Germline V gene lookup returns CDR1 SGHKS and CDR2 YYEKEE (reference sequence).

The J gene is TRBJ2-5, the V gene TRBV2; D may be TRBD2 (7 bases). Germline CDR1 SNHLY, CDR2 FYNNEI. Trimming stripped 1 base from V and 1 base from J, with 10 bases between. This CDR3 region has 15 residues. The CDR3 reads CASSEGGGLQETQYF. The DNA of the CDR3 is TGTGCCAGCAGTGAAGGCGGGGGCCTCCAAGAGACCCAGTACTTC.

This clone was found once. This chain links TRBV2 with TRBJ1-1; TRBD1 might be the D (6 bases). The length of the CDR3 is 16 residues. CDR1 SNHLY and CDR2 FYNNEI come from the germline V gene. Trimming left V 6 bases short and J 6 bases short, with 23 bases between. CDR3 sequence: CASREDSARGFAEAFF. CDR3 bases: TGTGCCAGCAGAGAGGACAGCGCCAGGGGATTCGCTGAAGCTTTCTTT.

The chain combines TRBV19 with TRBJ1-4, with 12 bases aligning to TRBD1. Germline-derived CDR1 and CDR2 are LNHDA and SQIVND (reference sequence). The junction had 12 bases not matched to a gene; V was cut back by 10 bases and J by 0 bases. The CDR3 length is 18 residues. The CDR3 DNA reads as TGTGCCATTCTCTCGCCGGGACAGGGGGCGCCAACTAATGAAAAACTGTTTTTT. Translating it yields CAILSPGQGAPTNEKLFF.

V usage is TRBV5-4 and J usage is TRBJ1-2; D call uncertain. There are 16 residues in the CDR3. V was pared by 3 bases and J by 3 bases, with 18 bases between. Germline V CDR1 and CDR2: SGHNT, YYREEE (reference sequence). CDR3 residues: CASSSPLGLSDYGYTF. The CDR3 bases are TGTGCCAGCAGCTCCCCCTTGGGCTTGTCCGACTATGGCTACACCTTC.

The rearrangement links TRBV7-9 to TRBJ2-3; tentative D call: TRBD2 (5 bases). V shed 1 base and J shed 0 bases, with 5 bases lying between them. Germline values: CDR1 SEHNR, CDR2 FQNEAQ (reference sequence). The length of the CDR3 is 14 residues. The CDR3 DNA reads as TGTGCCAGCAGCTTAGAGCGGAGCACAGATACGCAGTATTTT. Protein: CASSLERSTDTQYF.